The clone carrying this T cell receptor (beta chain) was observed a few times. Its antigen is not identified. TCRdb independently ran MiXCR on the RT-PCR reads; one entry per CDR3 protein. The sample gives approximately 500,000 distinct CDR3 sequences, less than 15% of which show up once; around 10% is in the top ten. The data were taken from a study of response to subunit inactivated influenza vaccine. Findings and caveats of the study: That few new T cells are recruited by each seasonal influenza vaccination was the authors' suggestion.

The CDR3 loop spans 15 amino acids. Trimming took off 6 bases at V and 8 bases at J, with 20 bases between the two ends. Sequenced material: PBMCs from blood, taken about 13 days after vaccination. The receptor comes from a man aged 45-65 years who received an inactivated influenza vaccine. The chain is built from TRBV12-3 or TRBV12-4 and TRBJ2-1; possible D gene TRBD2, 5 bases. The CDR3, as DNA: TGTGCCAGCAGCCCTCCCCCGGGAAGACGCCATGAGCAGTTCTTC. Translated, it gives CASSPPPGRRHEQFF.